These T cell receptor beta chains were read from a single sample in a study of blood T cell repertoires in COVID-19. Sequencing used immunoSEQ multiplex PCR; TCRdb keeps in-frame clones, though not all of them. This table has around 270,000 clones, 80% to 90% appearing once. Sample: peripheral blood. The source of these receptors is a man aged 30 to 45 with active or convalescent COVID-19. Each CDR3 is given with its conserved first and last residue. A D gene is named only where the DNA matches it firmly. Clone size is not always given. Where it is, it says once, few, many or a class for expanded clones.

J: TRBJ1-1; V: TRBV5-4; size: -; length: 12; D: TRBD1; CDR3: CASSLTGGEAFF; DNA: TGTGCCAGCAGCTTGACAGGGGGGGAAGCTTTCTTT
J: TRBJ2-7; V: TRBV5-1; size: -; length: 15; D: TRBD1; CDR3: CASSLVGTGGAEQYF; DNA: TGCGCCAGCAGCTTGGTAGGGACAGGGGGGGCCGAGCAGTACTTC
J: TRBJ1-6; V: TRBV4-1; size: -; length: 15; D: TRBD1; CDR3: CASSHRQGDNSPLHF; DNA: TGCGCCAGCAGCCACCGACAGGGGGATAATTCACCCCTCCACTTT
J: TRBJ1-2; V: TRBV7-9; size: -; length: 15; D: -; CDR3: CASKVAGPRDYGYTF; DNA: TGTGCCAGCAAGGTGGCAGGGCCGAGGGACTATGGCTACACCTTC
J: TRBJ1-1; V: TRBV19; size: -; length: 13; D: TRBD1; CDR3: CASSPQGATEAFF; DNA: TGTGCCAGTAGTCCACAGGGGGCCACTGAAGCTTTCTTT
J: TRBJ1-4; V: TRBV21-1; size: -; length: 15; D: -; CDR3: CASSRLRRGNEKLFF; DNA: TGTGCCAGCAGCAGACTGCGTAGAGGGAATGAAAAACTGTTTTTT
J: TRBJ1-3; V: TRBV12-3/TRBV12-4; size: -; length: 13; D: TRBD1; CDR3: CASRRQGSHTIYF; DNA: TGTGCCAGCAGACGACAGGGTAGTCACACCATATATTTT
J: TRBJ2-7; V: TRBV3-1/TRBV3-2; size: -; length: 14; D: TRBD1; CDR3: CASSYGQGGLRQYF; DNA: TGTGCCAGCAGCTATGGACAGGGAGGTCTCAGGCAGTACTTC
J: TRBJ1-1; V: TRBV19; size: -; length: 15; D: -; CDR3: CASSITGIEGTEAFF; DNA: TGTGCCAGTAGTATCACAGGGATCGAGGGCACTGAAGCTTTCTTT
J: TRBJ1-2; V: TRBV7-9; size: -; length: 14; D: TRBD1; CDR3: CASSYDRGMSGYTF; DNA: TGTGCCAGCAGCTATGACAGGGGGATGAGTGGCTACACCTTC
J: TRBJ1-3; V: TRBV6-5; size: -; length: 15; D: -; CDR3: CASRQDTTSGNTIYF; DNA: TGTGCCAGCAGACAAGACACGACCTCTGGAAACACCATATATTTT
J: TRBJ1-4; V: TRBV30; size: -; length: 13; D: -; CDR3: CAWSVRYNEKLFF; DNA: TGTGCCTGGAGTGTGAGGTATAATGAAAAACTGTTTTTT
J: TRBJ2-5; V: TRBV7-6; size: -; length: 18; D: TRBD1; CDR3: CASSLEAQGLRGKETQYF; DNA: TGTGCCAGCAGCTTAGAAGCACAGGGCCTCAGGGGGAAAGAGACCCAGTACTTC
J: TRBJ2-1; V: TRBV9; size: once; length: 18; D: -; CDR3: CASSTIAVTGGLWNEQFF; DNA: TGTGCCAGCAGCACCATCGCGGTTACGGGGGGCCTGTGGAATGAGCAGTTCTTC
J: TRBJ1-2; V: TRBV5-5; size: -; length: 15; D: -; CDR3: CASSLGTDINYGYTF; DNA: TGTGCCAGCAGCTTGGGGACAGATATTAACTATGGCTACACCTTC
J: TRBJ1-1; V: TRBV6-6; size: -; length: 15; D: TRBD1; CDR3: CASRKGDSPNTEAFF; DNA: TGTGCCAGCAGAAAGGGGGACAGCCCGAACACTGAAGCTTTCTTT
J: TRBJ1-4; V: TRBV21-1; size: once; length: 12; D: -; CDR3: CANRTEVEKLFF; DNA: TGTGCCAACCGGACTGAGGTCGAAAAACTGTTTTTT
J: TRBJ2-2; V: TRBV7-8; size: once; length: 16; D: TRBD1; CDR3: CASSPYRTGNTGELFF; DNA: TGTGCCAGCAGCCCCTACCGGACAGGGAACACCGGGGAGCTGTTTTTT
J: TRBJ2-3; V: TRBV13; size: -; length: 14; D: -; CDR3: CASSPTPGTDTQYF; DNA: TGTGCCAGCAGCCCCACTCCGGGCACAGATACGCAGTATTTT
J: TRBJ1-3; V: TRBV3-1/TRBV3-2; size: -; length: 13; D: -; CDR3: CASGPRAGNTIYF; DNA: TGTGCCAGCGGCCCGCGGGCTGGAAACACCATATATTTT
J: TRBJ2-7; V: TRBV7-8; size: few; length: 14; D: -; CDR3: CASSLEAGPYEQYF; DNA: TGTGCCAGCAGCTTAGAGGCAGGGCCCTACGAGCAGTACTTC
J: TRBJ2-5; V: TRBV7-8; size: once; length: 14; D: TRBD2; CDR3: CASSPAGGLETQYF; DNA: TGTGCCAGCAGCCCAGCGGGGGGGCTAGAGACCCAGTACTTC
J: TRBJ2-1; V: TRBV4-3; size: -; length: 14; D: TRBD1; CDR3: CASSQDPQGWVQFF; DNA: TGCGCCAGCAGCCAAGACCCACAGGGGTGGGTCCAGTTCTTC
J: TRBJ2-1; V: TRBV4-3; size: -; length: 18; D: -; CDR3: CASSQLNTGVRSYNEQFF; DNA: TGCGCCAGCAGCCAACTGAACACCGGGGTCAGGTCCTACAATGAGCAGTTCTTC
J: TRBJ1-1; V: TRBV21-1; size: -; length: 18; D: -; CDR3: CASSKKGTGGPLNTEAFF; DNA: TGTGCCAGCAGCAAAAAGGGGACAGGGGGGCCCCTGAACACTGAAGCTTTCTTT
J: TRBJ2-3; V: TRBV9; size: -; length: 15; D: TRBD2; CDR3: CASTTRGGGTDTQYF; DNA: TGTGCCAGCACCACCCGGGGGGGTGGCACAGATACGCAGTATTTT
J: TRBJ1-1; V: TRBV15; size: -; length: 13; D: -; CDR3: CATSRDKGEVAFF; DNA: TGTGCCACCAGCAGAGATAAGGGGGAAGTAGCTTTCTTT
J: TRBJ1-4; V: TRBV13; size: -; length: 17; D: -; CDR3: CASSLAVGGKTNEKLFF; DNA: TGTGCCAGCAGCTTAGCGGTTGGGGGGAAGACGAATGAAAAACTGTTTTTT
J: TRBJ2-7; V: TRBV15; size: once; length: 15; D: TRBD2; CDR3: CATSRVIAGTYEQYF; DNA: TGTGCCACCAGCAGAGTAATAGCGGGAACCTACGAGCAGTACTTC
J: TRBJ1-1; V: TRBV5-1; size: -; length: 14; D: -; CDR3: CASSFEVSDTEAFF; DNA: TGCGCCAGCAGCTTTGAAGTCTCGGACACTGAAGCTTTCTTT
J: TRBJ2-7; V: TRBV29-1; size: -; length: 11; D: -; CDR3: CSVKEGYEQYF; DNA: TGCAGCGTCAAGGAGGGGTACGAGCAGTACTTC
J: TRBJ1-5; V: TRBV9; size: -; length: 14; D: -; CDR3: CASSPTLGGVAQHF; DNA: TGTGCCAGCAGCCCCACCCTGGGGGGGGTGGCCCAGCATTTT
J: TRBJ1-6; V: TRBV5-4; size: -; length: 14; D: -; CDR3: CASSNGLDHSPLHF; DNA: TGTGCCAGCAGCAATGGACTAGACCATTCACCCCTCCACTTT
J: TRBJ2-5; V: TRBV13; size: -; length: 17; D: -; CDR3: CASSFSPGVAEQETQYF; DNA: TGTGCCAGCAGCTTTTCGCCGGGGGTCGCGGAGCAAGAGACCCAGTACTTC
J: TRBJ1-6; V: TRBV19; size: -; length: 14; D: -; CDR3: CASSISQGSSPLHF; DNA: TGTGCCAGTAGTATTTCGCAGGGCTCTTCACCCCTCCACTTT
J: TRBJ1-2; V: TRBV29-1; size: -; length: 15; D: -; CDR3: CSVEGERNGGPGYTF; DNA: TGCAGCGTCGAAGGGGAAAGAAACGGAGGCCCTGGCTACACCTTC
J: TRBJ2-1; V: TRBV19; size: -; length: 17; D: -; CDR3: CASSIEAAWGVSNEQFF; DNA: TGTGCCAGTAGTATAGAGGCAGCGTGGGGGGTCTCAAATGAGCAGTTCTTC
J: TRBJ1-1; V: TRBV4-2; size: -; length: 14; D: -; CDR3: CASSQRSGHSEAFF; DNA: TGTGCCAGCAGCCAACGATCAGGGCACAGTGAAGCTTTCTTT
J: TRBJ2-5; V: TRBV4-2; size: -; length: 16; D: -; CDR3: CASSQDMRLVGETQYF; DNA: TGTGCCAGCAGCCAAGATATGAGACTAGTAGGAGAGACCCAGTACTTC
J: TRBJ2-5; V: TRBV7-2; size: -; length: 16; D: TRBD2; CDR3: CASSLDSSGARETQYF; DNA: TGTGCCAGCAGCTTAGATAGTAGCGGGGCAAGGGAGACCCAGTACTTC
J: TRBJ2-5; V: TRBV7-8; size: once; length: 14; D: -; CDR3: CASSLALTVETQYF; DNA: TGTGCCAGCAGCTTAGCTTTGACAGTTGAGACCCAGTACTTC
J: TRBJ1-2; V: TRBV9; size: once; length: 15; D: -; CDR3: CASSAREAGNYGYTF; DNA: TGTGCCAGCAGCGCGCGGGAAGCGGGTAACTATGGCTACACCTTC
J: TRBJ1-2; V: TRBV4-3; size: -; length: 14; D: -; CDR3: CASSQDLSNYGYTF; DNA: TGCGCCAGCAGCCAAGATCTCAGTAACTATGGCTACACCTTC
J: TRBJ1-2; V: TRBV7-9; size: -; length: 16; D: -; CDR3: CASSYNRAAGGYGYTF; DNA: TGTGCCAGCAGCTATAATCGGGCCGCGGGAGGCTATGGCTACACCTTC
J: TRBJ2-3; V: TRBV5-5; size: -; length: 14; D: TRBD1; CDR3: CASSPGQGRDTQYF; DNA: TGTGCCAGCAGCCCTGGACAGGGGCGGGATACGCAGTATTTT
J: TRBJ1-3; V: TRBV5-6; size: -; length: 14; D: -; CDR3: CASSLGGLGNTIYF; DNA: TGTGCCAGCAGCTTGGGGGGCCTTGGAAACACCATATATTTT
J: TRBJ1-3; V: TRBV9; size: -; length: 19; D: -; CDR3: CASSVREDKYPISGNTIYF; DNA: TGTGCCAGCAGCGTAAGGGAGGATAAATATCCCATTTCTGGAAACACCATATATTTT
J: TRBJ2-5; V: TRBV7-3; size: -; length: 15; D: -; CDR3: CASSLTQGTQETQYF; DNA: TGTGCCAGCAGCTTAACTCAGGGGACCCAAGAGACCCAGTACTTC
J: TRBJ1-1; V: TRBV7-3; size: -; length: 13; D: TRBD1; CDR3: CASSKTGGTEAFF; DNA: TGTGCCAGCAGCAAAACAGGGGGGACTGAAGCTTTCTTT